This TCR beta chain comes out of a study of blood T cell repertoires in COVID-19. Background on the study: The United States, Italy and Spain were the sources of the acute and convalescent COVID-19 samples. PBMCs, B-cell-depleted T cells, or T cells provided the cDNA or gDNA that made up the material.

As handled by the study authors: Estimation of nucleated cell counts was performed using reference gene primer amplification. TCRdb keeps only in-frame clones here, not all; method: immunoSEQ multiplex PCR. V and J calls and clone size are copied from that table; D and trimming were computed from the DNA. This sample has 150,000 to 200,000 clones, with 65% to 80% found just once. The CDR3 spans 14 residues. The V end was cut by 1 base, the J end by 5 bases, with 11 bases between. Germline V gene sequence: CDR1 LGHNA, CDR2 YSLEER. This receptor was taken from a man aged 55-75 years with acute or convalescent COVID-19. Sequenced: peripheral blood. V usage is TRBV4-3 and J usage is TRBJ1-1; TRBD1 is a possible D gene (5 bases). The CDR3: CASSQAAGLTEAFF. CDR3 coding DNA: TGCGCCAGCAGCCAAGCGGCAGGGCTTACTGAAGCTTTCTTT.